What follows describes a single T cell receptor beta chain. The antigen is undetermined. The source of the sample is a study of a mutant IDH1 vaccine in newly diagnosed glioma. Study at large: During weeks 1, 3, 5, 7, 11, 15, 19 and 23, patients received eight vaccinations. Investigators started vaccination 4-6 weeks after radiotherapy alone, or with temozolomide cycles.

Clones were read by immunoSEQ multiplex PCR, and TCRdb kept only the in-frame ones, dropping some. The sample lists 30,000 to 45,000 clones, approximately 78% occurring once. V was clipped by 5 bases and J by 1 base, with 8 bases between them. Germline CDR1 is MNHEY and CDR2 is SVGAGI. The CDR3 consists of 13 residues. The time point is: week 5, during vaccination. Every single dose of the vaccine, 300 ug of mutant IDH1 20-mer peptide, came with topical imiquimod. This sequence was found in a man aged 40-55 years with glioma. The rearrangement uses TRBV6-5 and TRBJ2-5; D is perhaps TRBD1 or TRBD2 (5 bases each). The sequencing used PBMCs, collected from a glioma patient whose treatment included an IDH1 peptide vaccine. CDR3 amino acids: CASSTGTQETQYF. CDR3 nucleotides: TGTGCCAGCAGTACCGGGACCCAAGAGACCCAGTACTTC.